A single sample gave rise to the 32 T cell receptor beta chains below, sequenced in a study of cytomegalovirus exposure and HLA in healthy donors. This table comes from immunoSEQ multiplex PCR, and its TCRdb copy is limited to in-frame clones, with some not included. This sample has fewer than 250,000 clones; approximately 87% occur once, and the top ten carry 4.5% to 7%. Sequencing was done on a sample of PBMCs. These receptors all stem from a woman aged 18-35 years in good health and CMV-seronegative.

The J gene is TRBJ2-7, the V gene TRBV7-3, with 7 bases aligning to TRBD2. Trimming at V came to 5 bases and at J to 5 bases, leaving 9 bases not matched to a gene. Germline values: CDR1 SGHTA, CDR2 FQGTGA. The CDR3 totals 14 residues. The CDR3 sequence: CASSLGGGEDEQYF. The DNA of the CDR3 is TGTGCCAGCAGCCTTGGGGGAGGGGAGGACGAGCAGTACTTC.

The rearrangement uses TRBV5-1 and TRBJ1-2; maybe TRBD1 (5 bases). CDR1 SGHRS and CDR2 YFSETQ come from the germline V gene. The CDR3 totals 16 residues. The germline V and J ends were trimmed by 4 bases and 2 bases, with 18 bases remaining between them. Written as DNA, the CDR3 is TGCGCCAGCAGCATCGGTGGAGGGGAGATCAACTATGGCTACACCTTC. It translates to CASSIGGGEINYGYTF.

The rearrangement uses TRBV2 and TRBJ1-1; TRBD1 might be the D (6 bases). Germline V gene lookup returns CDR1 SNHLY and CDR2 FYNNEI. V was trimmed by 1 base and J by 1 base, leaving 13 bases between them. The CDR3 spans 16 residues. CDR3 in amino acids: CASSEGLGRGNTEAFF. CDR3 in DNA: TGTGCCAGCAGTGAAGGGCTCGGCAGGGGGAACACTGAAGCTTTCTTT.

The genes are TRBV6-1 and TRBJ2-1; the match to TRBD1 covers 9 bases. The trim removed 3 bases at V and 10 bases at J, leaving 10 bases unmatched. The CDR3 loop spans 15 amino acids. Germline values: CDR1 MNHNS, CDR2 SASEGT. The CDR3 DNA sequence: TGTGCCAGCAGTGATCCGGGACAGGGTTCTTGGGAGCAGTTCTTC. Translated, it gives CASSDPGQGSWEQFF.

The count of this clone is one. The CDR3 spells CASSSGTVVEKLFF. For the CDR3, the DNA is TGTGCCAGCAGTTCCGGGACAGTCGTTGAAAAACTGTTTTTT. The rearrangement joins TRBV6-5 to TRBJ1-4; 7 bases map to TRBD1. The CDR3 runs to 14 residues. V lost 4 bases to trimming and J lost 7 bases; unmatched junction nucleotides: 6. Germline V gene data show CDR1 as MNHEY and CDR2 as SVGAGI.

The rearrangement joins TRBV5-1 to TRBJ2-1, with D tentatively TRBD1 (6 bases). CDR1 is SGHRS and CDR2 is YFSETQ in the germline V gene. The CDR3 contains 14 residues. The ends were cut back, 0 bases at V and 8 bases at J, with 12 bases in the middle. The CDR3 reads CASSLDTGIDEQFF. The CDR3 DNA follows: TGCGCCAGCAGCTTGGATACAGGGATCGATGAGCAGTTCTTC.

The rearrangement joins TRBV5-1 to TRBJ2-1; possible D gene TRBD1, 7 bases. The CDR3 is 15 residues long. The V end was cut by 4 bases, the J end by 5 bases, with 16 bases between. Per the germline V gene, CDR1 is SGHRS and CDR2 is YFSETQ. The CDR3 protein is CASSPDRREHNEQFF. The DNA for the CDR3 is TGCGCCAGCAGCCCGGACAGGAGGGAACACAATGAGCAGTTCTTC.

The J gene is TRBJ2-1, the V gene TRBV27; D remains unclear. The CDR3 covers 13 residues. Germline-derived CDR1 and CDR2 are MNHEY and SMNVEV (reference sequence). Deletions cut 4 bases from V and 15 bases from J, with 19 bases between. The CDR3 region is CASSSARYEARFF. CDR3 DNA sequence: TGTGCCAGCAGTTCCGCTCGCTATGAGGCTCGGTTCTTC.

Only one count was recorded for this clone. Other DNA sequences in this specimen translate into the identical CDR3. The chain combines TRBV9 with TRBJ2-5; TRBD2 matches 12 bases. The V segment lost 0 bases and the J segment 1 base; nucleotides outside the gene matches: 1. The CDR3 extends over 16 amino acids. Germline V gene data show CDR1 as SGDLS and CDR2 as YYNGEE. The CDR3 sequence is CASSVGTSGTQETQYF. CDR3 nucleotides: TGTGCCAGCAGCGTAGGGACTAGCGGGACCCAAGAGACCCAGTACTTC.

This chain joins TRBV29-1 and TRBJ1-1; the D gene is possibly TRBD1 (5 bases). The ends were cut back, 2 bases at V and 3 bases at J, with 10 bases in the middle. The CDR3 runs to 13 residues. Germline V gene sequence: CDR1 SQVTM, CDR2 ANQGSEA. For the CDR3, the DNA is TGCAGCGTTGAAAGGGGCAGGGACACTGAAGCTTTCTTT. Translation gives CSVERGRDTEAFF.

This clone appeared once. V gene TRBV25-1 combines with J gene TRBJ2-3; possible D gene TRBD2, 6 bases. Germline lookup yields CDR1 MGHDK and CDR2 SYGVNS. V lost 3 bases, J lost 5 bases, and 15 bases lay in between. This CDR3 is built from 15 residues. The chain's CDR3 is CASSDLRGGEDTQYF. The CDR3 nucleotides read TGTGCCAGCAGTGATCTCCGCGGAGGGGAAGATACGCAGTATTTT.

In its sample, this clone was seen once. This chain uses TRBV6-5 with TRBJ2-1, with D unclear. Trimming stripped 0 bases from V and 8 bases from J, with 8 bases between. CDR1 and CDR2 from the germline V gene are MNHEY and SVGAGI. There are 13 residues in the CDR3. The CDR3 nucleotides read TGTGCCAGCAGTTACTCCATAGCCGATGAGCAGTTCTTC. This gives the protein CASSYSIADEQFF.

V gene TRBV30 combines with J gene TRBJ1-1, with D possibly being TRBD1 (5 bases). The CDR3 is made up of 14 amino acids. Germline-derived CDR1 and CDR2 are GTSNPN and SVGIG (reference sequence). Trimming shortened V by 0 bases and J by 10 bases, and 18 bases separated the two germline ends. The CDR3, as DNA: TGTGCCTGGAGTGTAGGGGCAGGGTGGGTCGGAGCTTTCTTT. Its translation: CAWSVGAGWVGAFF.

The chain combines TRBV5-1 with TRBJ1-6; D is undetermined. V lost 3 bases and J lost 5, with 6 bases in between. The CDR3 length is 13 residues. Germline CDR1 is SGHRS and CDR2 is YFSETQ. CDR3 in amino acids: CASSSTDNSPLHF. The CDR3 nucleotides read TGCGCCAGCAGCTCAACAGATAATTCACCCCTCCACTTT.

This clone was counted only a few times. V is TRBV30 and J is TRBJ2-5; weak D call: TRBD2 (5 bases). CDR3 length equals 12 residues. The V end lost 1 base, the J end lost 5 bases, and 8 bases lay between the germline ends. CDR1 and CDR2 from the germline V gene are GTSNPN and SVGIG (reference sequence). CDR3 loop: CAWSGGMETQYF. The CDR3 DNA sequence: TGTGCCTGGAGTGGAGGGATGGAGACCCAGTACTTC.

The chain employs TRBV27 and TRBJ2-7; D remains unclear. Germline loops: CDR1 MNHEY, CDR2 SMNVEV (reference sequence). V lost 5 bases and J lost 7, with 12 bases in between. There are 12 residues in the CDR3. This chain's CDR3 is CASSPNVGEQYF. CDR3 coding DNA: TGTGCCAGCAGTCCCAACGTCGGGGAGCAGTACTTC.

This clone was found a few times. The J gene is TRBJ1-2, the V gene TRBV10-2; possibly TRBD1 for D (5 bases). The CDR3 totals 13 residues. V lost 4 bases to trimming and J lost 4 bases, with 10 bases between them. Looked up from germline, CDR1 is WSHSY and CDR2 is SAAADI. The CDR3 coding sequence is TGCGCCAGCAGTGGGTCAAGGGGCTATGGCTACACCTTC. It is translated as CASSGSRGYGYTF.

The chain joins TRBV28 to TRBJ1-5; D might be TRBD1 (5 bases). V was trimmed by 2 bases and J by 6 bases, leaving 8 bases between them. The germline gives CDR1 MDHEN, CDR2 SYDVKM. CDR3 length: 13 amino acids. This chain's CDR3 is CASSLQGGQPQHF. In DNA, the CDR3 is TGTGCCAGCAGTTTACAGGGAGGTCAGCCCCAGCATTTT.

The chain employs TRBV6-1 and TRBJ1-2; 10 nucleotides agree with TRBD1. V shed 1 base, J shed 3 bases, and the junction held 5 bases outside the gene matches. The CDR3 extends over 16 amino acids. Germline CDR1 reads MNHNS; CDR2 reads SASEGT. The DNA for the CDR3 is TGTGCCAGCAGTGAAGGAGGGACAGGGGACTACTATGGCTACACCTTC. Translated: CASSEGGTGDYYGYTF.

V and J are TRBV27 and TRBJ1-3; perhaps TRBD1 as D (5 bases). The CDR3 covers 13 residues. V lost 5 bases and J lost 2, with 7 bases in between. CDR1 and CDR2 from the germline V gene are MNHEY and SMNVEV (reference sequence). Here the CDR3 DNA reads TGTGCCAGCAGTCAGGGTACTGGAAACACCATATATTTT. Translated, it gives CASSQGTGNTIYF.

The chain carries TRBV6-5 and TRBJ1-2, with 7 positions matching TRBD1. CDR1 is MNHEY and CDR2 is SVGAGI in the germline V gene. This CDR3 comprises 13 residues. Trimming removed 6 bases from V and 7 bases from J; junction bases left unmatched: 8. In DNA, the CDR3 is TGTGCCAGCAGACCCCAGGGGGGGGGTGGCTACACCTTC. Protein: CASRPQGGGGYTF.

The chain combines TRBV30 with TRBJ1-3; D is unresolved. This CDR3 spans 13 amino acids. V lost 7 bases to trimming and J lost 0 bases, with 10 bases between them. Germline V CDR1 and CDR2: GTSNPN, SVGIG (reference sequence). The CDR3 region has the DNA TGTGCCTCTGGGCCCAACTCTGGAAACACCATATATTTT. Encoded protein: CASGPNSGNTIYF.

This chain connects TRBV10-3 to TRBJ1-1; 9 bases align to TRBD1. Trimming cost V 3 bases and J 0 bases; bases outside gene matches: 5. Germline CDR1 and CDR2: ENHRY and SYGVKD. The CDR3 sequence is 16 residues long. The CDR3 nucleotides read TGTGCCATCAGTGAAGGAACAGGGGGCGTGAACACTGAAGCTTTCTTT. Translated: CAISEGTGGVNTEAFF.

This clone has only a few counts. The genes are TRBV5-1 and TRBJ1-1; no firm D call. V was clipped by 4 bases and J by 3 bases, with 16 bases between them. Germline assignment: CDR1 SGHRS and CDR2 YFSETQ. The CDR3 spans 15 residues. CDR3 nucleotide sequence: TGCGCCAGCAGCAGCCAGGACGCCTCTTACACTGAAGCTTTCTTT. Translation: CASSSQDASYTEAFF.

The chain recombines TRBV6-6 with TRBJ2-1; TRBD2 matches 12 bases. The CDR3 is 14 residues long. Losses at the gene ends were 7 bases for V and 9 bases for J; bases not matched to a gene: 7. The V gene's germline CDR1 is MNHNY and CDR2 SVGAGI (reference sequence). The CDR3 coding sequence is TGTGCCAGCACCAGACTAGCGGGAGCTTCTGAGCAGTTCTTC. As protein: CASTRLAGASEQFF.

This rearrangement joins TRBV2 to TRBJ2-1; TRBD2 agrees at 13 bases. The J segment lost 7 bases and the V segment lost 2 bases, leaving 2 bases of the junction unmatched. This CDR3 contains 15 residues. Looked up from germline, CDR1 is SNHLY and CDR2 is FYNNEI. DNA of the CDR3: TGTGCCAGCAGTGAAAGGACTAGCGGGGGAAATGAGCAGTTCTTC. This encodes CASSERTSGGNEQFF.

The V call is TRBV15, the J call TRBJ1-5; D not certain. This CDR3 comprises 15 residues. Germline V lookup: CDR1 LNHNV, CDR2 YYDKDF (reference sequence). Between the trimmed V and J ends, which lost 0 bases and 0 bases, there was a span of 6 bases. The CDR3 reads CATSRDAPSNQPQHF. DNA of the CDR3: TGTGCCACCAGCAGAGATGCCCCTAGCAATCAGCCCCAGCATTTT.

This clone was found once. V usage is TRBV27 and J usage is TRBJ1-2, with D possibly matching TRBD1 (6 bases). Per germline, CDR1 MNHEY and CDR2 SMNVEV (reference sequence). With 3 bases removed from V and 5 bases from J, the gap between germline ends came to 10 bases. The CDR3 covers 13 residues. CDR3 region: CASSFRTGYGYTF. DNA for the CDR3: TGTGCCAGCAGTTTCAGAACAGGGTATGGCTACACCTTC.

The rearrangement joins TRBV6-1 to TRBJ1-5; 9 nucleotides match TRBD1. The V and J ends lost 8 bases and 6 bases, in that order; junction bases with no gene match: 5. Germline lookup yields CDR1 MNHNS and CDR2 SASEGT. The CDR3 has 13 residues. The CDR3 loop is CASGDRAGQPQHF. DNA for the CDR3: TGTGCCAGCGGGGACAGGGCAGGTCAGCCCCAGCATTTT.

The CDR3, as DNA: TGTGCCTGGAGTGTACGGTATGGGGATTACAATCAGCCCCAGCATTTT. Translation gives CAWSVRYGDYNQPQHF. The V gene is TRBV30, the J gene TRBJ1-5; D is undetermined. The CDR3 length is 16 residues. The germline V gene has CDR1 GTSNPN and CDR2 SVGIG (reference sequence). The germline V and J ends were trimmed by 0 bases and 3 bases, with 15 bases remaining between them.

This clone was detected only once. The gene calls are TRBV6-1 and TRBJ2-1; D gene ambiguous. V was pared by 8 bases and J by 9 bases, with 14 bases between. CDR1 and CDR2 (germline): MNHNS, SASEGT. The CDR3 runs 12 residues. This chain's CDR3 is CASSRSVGEQFF. The CDR3 bases are TGTGCCAGCTCCCGATCGGTCGGTGAGCAGTTCTTC.

This chain connects TRBV5-1 to TRBJ2-3; 8 positions agree with TRBD2. V shed 2 bases and J 0 bases; nucleotides not matched to a gene: 2. This CDR3 comprises 15 residues. Germline loops: CDR1 SGHRS, CDR2 YFSETQ. Here the CDR3 reads CASSFGGASTDTQYF. CDR3 DNA: TGCGCCAGCAGCTTCGGGGGGGCGAGCACAGATACGCAGTATTTT. Full variable domain (missing parts from reference TRBV5-1 and TRBJ2-3): KAGVTQTPRYLIKTRGQQVTLSCSPISGHRSVSWYQQTPGQGLQFLFEYFSETQRNKGNFPGRFSGRQFSNSRSEMNVSTLELGDSALYLCASSFGGASTDTQYFGPGTRLTVL.